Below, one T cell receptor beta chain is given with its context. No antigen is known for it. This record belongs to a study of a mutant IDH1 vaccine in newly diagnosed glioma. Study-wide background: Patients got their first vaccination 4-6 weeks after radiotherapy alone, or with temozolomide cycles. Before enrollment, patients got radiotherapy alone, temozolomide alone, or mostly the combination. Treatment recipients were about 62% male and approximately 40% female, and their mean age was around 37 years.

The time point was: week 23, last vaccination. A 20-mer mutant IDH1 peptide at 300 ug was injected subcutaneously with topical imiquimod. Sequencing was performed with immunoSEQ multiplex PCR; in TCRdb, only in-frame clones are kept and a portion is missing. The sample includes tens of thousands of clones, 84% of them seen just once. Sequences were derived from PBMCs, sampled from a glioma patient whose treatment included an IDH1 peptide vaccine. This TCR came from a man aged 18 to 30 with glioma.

The CDR3 DNA sequence: TGCGCCAGCAGCTTGGTTGGACAGGGGTCGGGGGCCAACGTCCTGACTTTC. It specifies CASSLVGQGSGANVLTF. The chain carries TRBV5-1 and TRBJ2-6, with 9 nucleotides matching TRBD1. This CDR3 region has 17 residues. Unmatched junction bases numbered 5, after V lost 0 bases and J lost 4 bases. The germline gives CDR1 SGHRS, CDR2 YFSETQ.